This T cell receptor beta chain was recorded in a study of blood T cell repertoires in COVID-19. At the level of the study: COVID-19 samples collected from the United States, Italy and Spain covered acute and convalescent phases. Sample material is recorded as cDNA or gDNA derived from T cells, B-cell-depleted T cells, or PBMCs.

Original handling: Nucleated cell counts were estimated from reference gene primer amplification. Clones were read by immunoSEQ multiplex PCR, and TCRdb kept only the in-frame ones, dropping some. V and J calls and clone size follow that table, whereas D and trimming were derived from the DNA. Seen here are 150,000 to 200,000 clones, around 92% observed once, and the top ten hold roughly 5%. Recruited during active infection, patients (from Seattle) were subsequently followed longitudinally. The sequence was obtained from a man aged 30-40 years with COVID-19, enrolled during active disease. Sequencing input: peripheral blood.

This chain's CDR3 is CASSEGDRGHEQYF. CDR3 nucleotides: TGTGCCAGCAGTGAAGGGGACAGGGGCCACGAGCAGTACTTC. The chain combines TRBV2 with TRBJ2-7; 10 bases are a match to TRBD1. The CDR3 is 14 residues long. The V and J ends lost 1 base and 5 bases, in that order; junction bases with no gene match: 2. Germline lookup yields CDR1 SNHLY and CDR2 FYNNEI.